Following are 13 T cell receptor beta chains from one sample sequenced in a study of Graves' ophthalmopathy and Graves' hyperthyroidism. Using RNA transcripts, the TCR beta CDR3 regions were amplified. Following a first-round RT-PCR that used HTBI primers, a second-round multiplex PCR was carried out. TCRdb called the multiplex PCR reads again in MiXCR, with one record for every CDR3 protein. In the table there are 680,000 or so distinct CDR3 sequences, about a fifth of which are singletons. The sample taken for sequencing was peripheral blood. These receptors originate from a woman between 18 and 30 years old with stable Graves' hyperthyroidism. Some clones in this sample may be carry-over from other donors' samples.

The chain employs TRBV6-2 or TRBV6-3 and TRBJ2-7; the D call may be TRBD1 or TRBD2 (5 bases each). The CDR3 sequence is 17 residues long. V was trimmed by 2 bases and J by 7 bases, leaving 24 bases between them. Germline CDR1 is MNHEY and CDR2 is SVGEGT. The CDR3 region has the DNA TGTGCCAGCAGTTACCCAACATGGGCAGGGAAAGAGGGAGAGCAGTACTTC. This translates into CASSYPTWAGKEGEQYF.

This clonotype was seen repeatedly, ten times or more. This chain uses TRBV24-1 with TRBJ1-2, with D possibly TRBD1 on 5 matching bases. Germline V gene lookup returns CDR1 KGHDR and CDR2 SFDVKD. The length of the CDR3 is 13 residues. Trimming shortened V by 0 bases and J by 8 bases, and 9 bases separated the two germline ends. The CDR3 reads CATSDLSGTGYTF. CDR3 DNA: TGTGCCACCAGTGATTTGTCAGGGACGGGCTACACCTTC.

CDR3 DNA: TGTGCCAGCAGCCTAGGGATGGATTCACCCCTCCACTTT. This sequence encodes CASSLGMDSPLHF. J is TRBJ1-6 and V is TRBV7-2, with unresolved D. V gave up 5 bases and J gave up 8 bases, with 10 bases separating them. Germline V gives CDR1 SGHTA, CDR2 FQGNSA. CDR3 size: 13 residues.

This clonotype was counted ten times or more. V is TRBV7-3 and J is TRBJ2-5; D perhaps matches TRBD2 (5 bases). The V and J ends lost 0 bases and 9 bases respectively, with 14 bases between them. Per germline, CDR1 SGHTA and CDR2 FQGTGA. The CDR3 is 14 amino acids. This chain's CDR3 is CASSLTSGGQPQYF. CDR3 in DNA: TGTGCCAGCAGCTTAACGTCTGGAGGCCAGCCCCAGTACTTC.

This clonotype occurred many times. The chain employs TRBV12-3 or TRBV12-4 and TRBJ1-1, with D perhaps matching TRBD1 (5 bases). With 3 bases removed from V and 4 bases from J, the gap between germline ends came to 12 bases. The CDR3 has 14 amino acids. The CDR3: CASSFGSRGTEAFF. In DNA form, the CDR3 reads TGTGCCAGCAGTTTCGGTTCTAGGGGCACTGAAGCTTTCTTT.

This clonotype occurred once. The DNA for the CDR3 is TGTGCCAGCAGTGACAAAGGCAGGGGTGAATCCGAGCAGTACTTC. Its translation is CASSDKGRGESEQYF. The V call is TRBV6-1, the J call TRBJ2-7; TRBD1 is a possible D gene (6 bases). Per the germline V gene, CDR1 is MNHNS and CDR2 is SASEGT. V was pared by 3 bases and J by 6 bases, with 18 bases between. CDR3 length: 15 residues.

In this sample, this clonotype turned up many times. The CDR3 DNA follows: TGCAGCGTTGGTGTAGGGCTGGTGAACACTGAAGCTTTCTTT. It specifies CSVGVGLVNTEAFF. The chain joins TRBV29-1 to TRBJ1-1; D is ambiguous. Germline V lookup: CDR1 SQVTM, CDR2 ANQGSEA. The V end was cut by 4 bases, the J end by 0 bases, with 12 bases between. The CDR3 loop spans 14 amino acids.

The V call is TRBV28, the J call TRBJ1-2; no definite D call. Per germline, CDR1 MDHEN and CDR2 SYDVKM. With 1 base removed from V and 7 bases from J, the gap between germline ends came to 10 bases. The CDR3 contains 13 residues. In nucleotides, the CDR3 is TGTGCCAGCAGTTTATCGGCAGTTGGTGGCTACACCTTC. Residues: CASSLSAVGGYTF.

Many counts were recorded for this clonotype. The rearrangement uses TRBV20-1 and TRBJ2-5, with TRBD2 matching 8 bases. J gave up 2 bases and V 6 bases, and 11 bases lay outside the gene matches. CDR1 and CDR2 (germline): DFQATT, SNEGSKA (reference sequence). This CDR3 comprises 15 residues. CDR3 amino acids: CSAPGLARGQETQYF. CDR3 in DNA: TGCAGTGCCCCAGGACTAGCACGCGGTCAAGAGACCCAGTACTTC.

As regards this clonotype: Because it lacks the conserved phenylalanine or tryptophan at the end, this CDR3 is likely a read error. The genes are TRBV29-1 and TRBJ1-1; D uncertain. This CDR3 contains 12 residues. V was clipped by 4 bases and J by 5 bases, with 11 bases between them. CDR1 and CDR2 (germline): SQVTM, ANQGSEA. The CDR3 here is CSVGGGWTEAFL. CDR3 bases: TGCAGCGTTGGAGGAGGATGGACTGAAGCTTTCCTT.

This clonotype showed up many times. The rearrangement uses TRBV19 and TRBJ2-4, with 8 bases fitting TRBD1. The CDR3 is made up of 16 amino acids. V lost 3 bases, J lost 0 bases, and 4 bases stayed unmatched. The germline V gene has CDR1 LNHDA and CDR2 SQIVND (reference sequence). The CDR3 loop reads CASSIGQGLAKNIQYF. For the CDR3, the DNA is TGTGCCAGTAGTATCGGACAGGGTCTAGCCAAAAACATTCAGTACTTC.

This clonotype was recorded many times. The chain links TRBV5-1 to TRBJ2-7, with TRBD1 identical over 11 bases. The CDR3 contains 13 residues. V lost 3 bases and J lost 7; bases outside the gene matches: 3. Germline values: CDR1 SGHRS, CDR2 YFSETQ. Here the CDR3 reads CASSWTGGREQYF. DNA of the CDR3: TGCGCCAGCAGCTGGACAGGGGGCAGGGAGCAGTACTTC. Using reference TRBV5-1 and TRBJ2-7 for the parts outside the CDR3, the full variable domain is KAGVTQTPRYLIKTRGQQVTLSCSPISGHRSVSWYQQTPGQGLQFLFEYFSETQRNKGNFPGRFSGRQFSNSRSEMNVSTLELGDSALYLCASSWTGGREQYFGPGTRLTVT.

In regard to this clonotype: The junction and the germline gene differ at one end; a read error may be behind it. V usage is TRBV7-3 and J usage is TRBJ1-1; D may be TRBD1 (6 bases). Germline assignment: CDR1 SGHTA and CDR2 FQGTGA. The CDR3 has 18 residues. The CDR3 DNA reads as TGTGCCAGCAGCTTAAGGTCCCATGCAGGGGCCATGAACACTGAATCTTTCTTT. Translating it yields CASSLRSHAGAMNTESFF.